These 27 T cell receptor beta chains came from one sample sequenced in a study of blood T cell repertoires in COVID-19. Sequencing used immunoSEQ multiplex PCR; TCRdb keeps in-frame clones, though not all of them. The sample records under 150,000 clones, roughly three quarters being singletons. The sequenced sample consisted of peripheral blood. All receptors come from a man in his fifties with active or convalescent COVID-19.

As concerns this clone: Other DNA sequences from this sample encode an identical CDR3 as well. The chain recombines TRBV10-1 with TRBJ2-1; the D gene is possibly TRBD1 (5 bases). V was cut by 4 bases and J by 7 bases, with 8 bases left in between. The length of the CDR3 is 12 residues. Germline loops: CDR1 WNHNN, CDR2 SYGVQD (reference sequence). The CDR3 loop reads CASSARGNEQFF. Written as DNA, the CDR3 is TGCGCCAGCAGTGCAAGGGGTAATGAGCAGTTCTTC.

The chain joins TRBV6-5 to TRBJ1-2; TRBD1 agrees at 11 bases. Germline V gene lookup returns CDR1 MNHEY and CDR2 SVGAGI. J was trimmed by 7 bases and V by 6 bases; bases with no gene match: 4. The CDR3 runs 13 residues. DNA for the CDR3: TGTGCCAGCAGGAAGGGACAGGGGGGTGGCTACACCTTC. Amino acid sequence: CASRKGQGGGYTF.

The chain is built from TRBV7-9 and TRBJ1-6, with D maybe TRBD1 (6 bases). Germline CDR1 is SEHNR and CDR2 is FQNEAQ (reference sequence). V dropped 5 bases and J dropped 8 bases, with 13 bases sitting between them. CDR3 size: 14 residues. CDR3 in DNA: TGTGCCAGCAGCCCCGGGGGGGCGCATTCACCCCTCCACTTT. This sequence encodes CASSPGGAHSPLHF. The full variable domain, in which reference TRBV7-9 and TRBJ1-6 provide the parts outside the CDR3, is DTGVSQNPRHKITKRGQNVTFRCDPISEHNRLYWYRQTLGQGPEFLTYFQNEAQLEKSRLLSDRFSAERPKGSFSTLEIQRTEQGDSAMYLCASSPGGAHSPLHFGNGTRLTVT.

V usage is TRBV9 and J usage is TRBJ2-7; possible D gene TRBD2, 5 bases. The ends were cut back, 0 bases at V and 6 bases at J, with 7 bases in the middle. Germline assignment: CDR1 SGDLS and CDR2 YYNGEE. The CDR3 spans 12 residues. CDR3 protein: CASSVAGSEQYF. The DNA of the CDR3 is TGTGCCAGCAGCGTAGCGGGATCCGAGCAGTACTTC.

J is TRBJ2-7 and V is TRBV19; D is uncertain. The CDR3 sequence is 13 residues long. Germline V lookup: CDR1 LNHDA, CDR2 SQIVND (reference sequence). The germline V and J ends were trimmed by 3 bases and 0 bases, with 6 bases remaining between them. CDR3 protein: CASSMGSSYEQYF. In DNA form, the CDR3 reads TGTGCCAGTAGTATGGGCTCCTCCTACGAGCAGTACTTC. Full variable domain (missing parts from reference TRBV19 and TRBJ2-7): DGGITQSPKYLFRKEGQNVTLSCEQNLNHDAMYWYRQDPGQGLRLIYYSQIVNDFQKGDIAEGYSVSREKKESFPLTVTSAQKNPTAFYLCASSMGSSYEQYFGPGTRLTVT.

The CDR3 DNA reads as TGTGCCACCAGTGATTTGGGGACTAGTCTCAACAATGAGCAGTTCTTC. Its protein is CATSDLGTSLNNEQFF. The genes are TRBV24-1 and TRBJ2-1, with 8 bases aligning to TRBD2. J was trimmed by 5 bases and V by 0 bases; bases with no gene match: 5. Germline loops: CDR1 KGHDR, CDR2 SFDVKD. CDR3 length: 16 residues.

This clone was recorded once. The chain combines TRBV19 with TRBJ2-7; possible D gene TRBD1, 5 bases. Germline V lookup: CDR1 LNHDA, CDR2 SQIVND (reference sequence). V lost 4 bases and J 0 bases, leaving 10 bases between the germline ends. This CDR3 comprises 14 residues. CDR3 DNA: TGTGCCAGTAGTAAGACAGTGATCTCCTACGAGCAGTACTTC. Its protein product is CASSKTVISYEQYF.

This chain links TRBV9 with TRBJ2-7; 9 bases agree with TRBD1. The CDR3 loop spans 15 amino acids. The J segment lost 6 bases and the V segment lost 1 base, leaving 8 bases of the junction unmatched. Germline V gene data show CDR1 as SGDLS and CDR2 as YYNGEE. CDR3 DNA: TGTGCCAGCAGCGTATCGGGACAGGGCTGGTCCGAGCAGTACTTC. Its translation: CASSVSGQGWSEQYF.

V usage is TRBV11-3 and J usage is TRBJ2-5; D is perhaps TRBD2 (7 bases). The length of the CDR3 is 16 residues. Trimming left V 5 bases short and J 0 bases short, with 16 bases between. The germline V gene has CDR1 SGHNT and CDR2 YENEEA. The CDR3 loop is CASSHGGGGYQETQYF. The DNA of the CDR3 is TGTGCCAGCAGCCACGGGGGAGGGGGGTACCAAGAGACCCAGTACTTC.

DNA of the CDR3: TGCGCCAGCAGCTTGGATCCAGGGGACAATCAGCCCCAGCATTTT. Amino acids: CASSLDPGDNQPQHF. The V and J genes are TRBV5-1 and TRBJ1-5, with D perhaps matching TRBD1 (6 bases). This CDR3 region has 15 residues. Germline lookup yields CDR1 SGHRS and CDR2 YFSETQ. Trimming removed 0 bases from V and 3 bases from J, with 10 bases in between.

This clone was picked up a small number of times. The chain joins TRBV10-3 to TRBJ2-2; weak D call: TRBD2 (5 bases). The V gene's germline CDR1 is ENHRY and CDR2 SYGVKD. This CDR3 comprises 14 residues. Trimming removed 2 bases from V and 7 bases from J, with 11 bases in between. CDR3 DNA: TGTGCCATCAGTGAGAGGACTTTGGGCGGGGAGCTGTTTTTT. Residues: CAISERTLGGELFF.

The V gene is TRBV2, the J gene TRBJ2-5; 8 positions match TRBD1. The CDR3 extends over 14 amino acids. CDR1 SNHLY and CDR2 FYNNEI come from the germline V gene. Trimming at V came to 9 bases and at J to 0 bases, leaving 6 bases not matched to a gene. The CDR3 reads CARGGQAYQETQYF. The CDR3 DNA is TGTGCCAGGGGGGGACAGGCGTACCAAGAGACCCAGTACTTC.

This chain connects TRBV11-3 to TRBJ2-1; 10 nucleotides line up with TRBD2. Germline V gene sequence: CDR1 SGHNT, CDR2 YENEEA. This CDR3 region has 19 residues. Germline trimming cut 2 bases from V and 4 bases from J; bases unmatched to any gene: 14. The CDR3 DNA reads as TGTGCCAGCAGCTTACGATTTTCCGGGACTAGCGTTTCTTACAATGAGCAGTTCTTC. This encodes CASSLRFSGTSVSYNEQFF.

This clone has a count of ten or more. The J gene is TRBJ1-2, the V gene TRBV5-1, with D unresolved. Trimming cost V 0 bases and J 5 bases, with 11 bases left between them. Germline-derived CDR1 and CDR2 are SGHRS and YFSETQ. This CDR3 spans 14 amino acids. The CDR3 sequence: CASSLEARRYGYTF. DNA for the CDR3: TGCGCCAGCAGCTTGGAGGCCAGGCGTTATGGCTACACCTTC.

V gene TRBV19 combines with J gene TRBJ2-1; 9 bases match TRBD1. V lost 4 bases and J lost 8; bases outside the gene matches: 9. The CDR3 has 15 amino acids. In germline, CDR1 is LNHDA, CDR2 SQIVND (reference sequence). The CDR3 spells CASSRHRGQVDEQFF. CDR3 DNA: TGTGCCAGTAGTAGGCACAGGGGGCAGGTCGATGAGCAGTTCTTC.

To note about this clone: This same CDR3 is encoded by further DNA sequences in the sample. The rearrangement uses TRBV3-1 (or the pseudogene TRBV3-2) and TRBJ1-2, with TRBD1 as a possible D gene (5 bases). This CDR3 spans 12 amino acids. Germline V gene lookup returns CDR1 LGHDT and CDR2 YNNKEL (reference sequence). V gave up 3 bases and J gave up 5 bases, with 7 bases separating them. This CDR3 is CASSQGPYGYTF. The CDR3 DNA is TGTGCCAGCAGCCAGGGGCCTTATGGCTACACCTTC.

The rearrangement joins TRBV24-1 to TRBJ2-1, with D possibly being TRBD2 (5 bases). The V and J ends lost 1 base and 6 bases respectively, with 12 bases between them. The V gene's germline CDR1 is KGHDR and CDR2 SFDVKD. CDR3 size: 15 residues. CDR3 sequence: CATSDFEGIFNEQFF. As DNA, the CDR3 is TGTGCCACCAGTGATTTTGAGGGAATCTTCAATGAGCAGTTCTTC.

This clone was seen a handful of times. The rearrangement links TRBV29-1 to TRBJ2-7; TRBD2 is a possible D gene (6 bases). Germline assignment: CDR1 SQVTM and CDR2 ANQGSEA. The V and J ends lost 1 base and 1 base respectively, with 17 bases between them. CDR3 length equals 16 residues. CDR3 amino acids: CSVEGGEAGISYEQYF. Written as DNA, the CDR3 is TGCAGCGTTGAAGGGGGAGAGGCGGGGATATCCTACGAGCAGTACTTC.

V and J are TRBV9 and TRBJ2-2; D uncertain. The germline V and J ends were trimmed by 0 bases and 6 bases, with 12 bases remaining between them. There are 15 residues in the CDR3. Germline loops: CDR1 SGDLS, CDR2 YYNGEE. CDR3 in amino acids: CASSVDLGPAGELFF. The CDR3 nucleotides are TGTGCCAGCAGCGTAGACCTAGGTCCTGCCGGGGAGCTGTTTTTT.

V gene TRBV6-5 combines with J gene TRBJ2-7; D is unresolved. Deletions cut 5 bases from V and 7 bases from J, with 12 bases between. The CDR3 runs to 12 residues. Germline CDR1 is MNHEY and CDR2 is SVGAGI. CDR3 residues: CASSLRFEEQYF. In nucleotides, the CDR3 is TGTGCCAGCAGTCTCAGGTTCGAGGAGCAGTACTTC.

In the case of this clone: At the DNA level, this CDR3 is encoded by other sequences in the same sample as well. V is TRBV11-2 and J is TRBJ2-7, with TRBD2 matching over 7 bases. This CDR3 has 13 amino acids. V dropped 5 bases and J dropped 2; count of bases not matched to a gene: 3. In germline, CDR1 is SGHAT, CDR2 FQNNGV. As DNA, the CDR3 is TGTGCCAGCAGCCTGCGGGGGACCTACGAGCAGTACTTC. Its translation: CASSLRGTYEQYF.

This clone was detected ten times or more. This chain joins TRBV5-4 and TRBJ2-7, with 8 bases lining up with TRBD2. CDR3 length: 14 amino acids. V was clipped by 6 bases and J by 4 bases; unmatched bases: 9. CDR1 is SGHNT, CDR2 YYREEE, per germline (reference sequence). CDR3 nucleotide sequence: TGTGCCAGCACCCTCGGGGGGGCAGGGTACGAGCAGTACTTC. Translating it yields CASTLGGAGYEQYF. The full variable domain, with the rest looked up from reference TRBV5-4 and TRBJ2-7, is ETGVTQSPTHLIKTRGQQVTLRCSSQSGHNTVSWYQQALGQGPQFIFQYYREEENGRGNFPPRFSGLQFPNYSSELNVNALELDDSALYLCASTLGGAGYEQYFGPGTRLTVT.

The genes are TRBV9 and TRBJ1-2; tentatively, D is TRBD1 (6 bases). V lost 3 bases to trimming and J lost 4 bases, with 16 bases between them. CDR1 is SGDLS, CDR2 YYNGEE, per germline. The length of the CDR3 is 15 residues. The CDR3 here is CASSAGGGHTYGYTF. The CDR3 DNA reads as TGTGCCAGCAGCGCGGGGGGGGGACACACCTATGGCTACACCTTC. Combining the CDR3 with reference TRBV9 and TRBJ1-2 gives the whole variable domain DSGVTQTPKHLITATGQRVTLRCSPRSGDLSVYWYQQSLDQGLQFLIQYYNGEERAKGNILERFSAQQFPDLHSELNLSSLELGDSALYFCASSAGGGHTYGYTFGSGTRLTVV.

The rearrangement links TRBV21-1 to TRBJ1-2; no DNA check was done on the table's D call, TRBD1. TRBV21-1 is deemed a pseudogene. The CDR3 loop spans 15 amino acids. CDR3 loop: CASSTVRGRNYGYTF. The CDR3 DNA reads as TGTGCCAGCAGCACCGTGAGGGGGCGCAACTATGGCTACACCTTC.

This clone was counted once. The J gene is TRBJ1-2, the V gene TRBV7-2, with 7 bases matching TRBD1. Germline V gene data show CDR1 as SGHTA and CDR2 as FQGNSA. The CDR3 runs 15 residues. V gave up 2 bases and J gave up 2 bases; unmatched junction bases: 5. Here the CDR3 DNA reads TGTGCCAGCAGCTTAATCGCAGGGGGGAACTATGGCTACACCTTC. The encoded protein is CASSLIAGGNYGYTF.

In nucleotides, the CDR3 is TGTGCCAGCAGCCTCGGGACAGTGAACACCGGGGAGCTGTTTTTT. Its protein product is CASSLGTVNTGELFF. The chain employs TRBV7-2 and TRBJ2-2; 7 bases align to TRBD1. Germline assignment: CDR1 SGHTA and CDR2 FQGNSA. The CDR3 sequence is 15 residues long. V was clipped by 5 bases and J by 1 base; unmatched bases: 4.

J is TRBJ2-7 and V is TRBV27; maybe TRBD1 (6 bases). This CDR3 spans 16 amino acids. V lost 3 bases, J lost 1 base, and 16 bases lay in between. Germline assignment: CDR1 MNHEY and CDR2 SMNVEV (reference sequence). This chain's CDR3 is CASSFVGAALSYEQYF. CDR3 in DNA: TGTGCCAGCAGTTTTGTGGGGGCGGCTCTTTCCTACGAGCAGTACTTC.